These 25 T cell receptor beta chains were all obtained from the same sample, sequenced in a study of shared clonotypes between healthy human individuals. TCRdb's table, derived via immunoSEQ multiplex PCR, lists solely in-frame clones and lacks some. The sample holds millions of clones, 85% to 95% seen once. The sequencing sample was made of naive CD4+ T cells sorted from blood. Regarding subset: CD45RA+ positively selected. Receptors were obtained from a man younger than 30 in good health.

With respect to this clone: Its ends do not fully match the called genes, so a read error is possible. The CDR3 bases are TGCGCCAGCACAAATACGCAGTATTTT. This encodes CASTNTQYF. The chain uses TRBV10-1 and TRBJ2-3; D is undetermined. This CDR3 has 9 residues. Germline CDR1 reads WNHNN; CDR2 reads SYGVQD (reference sequence).

The V call is TRBV5-4, the J call TRBJ2-1; 11 bases align to TRBD2. V shed 4 bases, J shed 13 bases, and the junction held 7 bases outside the gene matches. This CDR3 is built from 13 residues. The germline V gene has CDR1 SGHNT and CDR2 YYREEE (reference sequence). DNA of the CDR3: TGTGCCAGCAGCGCTAGCGGGGGGCTCCAACAGTTCTTC. Residues: CASSASGGLQQFF. Full variable domain (missing parts from reference TRBV5-4 and TRBJ2-1): ETGVTQSPTHLIKTRGQQVTLRCSSQSGHNTVSWYQQALGQGPQFIFQYYREEENGRGNFPPRFSGLQFPNYSSELNVNALELDDSALYLCASSASGGLQQFFGPGTRLTVL.

The gene calls are TRBV11-3 and TRBJ2-1; 13 nucleotides match TRBD2. V trimming: 5 bases; J trimming: 2 bases; junction bases outside the gene matches: 0. CDR1 is SGHNT, CDR2 YENEEA, per germline. This CDR3 comprises 15 residues. The CDR3 here is CASSTSGGAYNEQFF. DNA for the CDR3: TGTGCCAGCAGCACTAGCGGGGGGGCCTACAATGAGCAGTTCTTC.

The chain is built from TRBV5-1 and TRBJ2-2, with D hard to call. V was pared by 6 bases and J by 0 bases, with 6 bases between. Germline CDR1 reads SGHRS; CDR2 reads YFSETQ. The CDR3 spans 13 residues. CDR3 bases: TGCGCCAGCAAAGACCCGAACACCGGGGAGCTGTTTTTT. It yields the protein CASKDPNTGELFF. The variable domain in full, with the rest retrieved from reference TRBV5-1 and TRBJ2-2, is KAGVTQTPRYLIKTRGQQVTLSCSPISGHRSVSWYQQTPGQGLQFLFEYFSETQRNKGNFPGRFSGRQFSNSRSEMNVSTLELGDSALYLCASKDPNTGELFFGEGSRLTVL.

A single count supports this clone. Germline is not matched at one junction end, which may reflect a read error. The J gene is TRBJ1-2, the V gene TRBV18; TRBD1 matches 7 bases. In germline, CDR1 is KGHSH, CDR2 LQKENI. The CDR3 runs to 16 residues. This CDR3 reads CAGSLGNRGGGYGYTF. The DNA of the CDR3 is TGTGCCGGCTCACTAGGGAACAGGGGAGGCGGCTATGGCTACACCTTC.

The J gene is TRBJ1-5, the V gene TRBV6-1; D might be TRBD1 (5 bases). The CDR3 runs to 15 residues. V was cut by 5 bases and J by 0 bases, with 11 bases left in between. Looked up from germline, CDR1 is MNHNS and CDR2 is SASEGT. In DNA, the CDR3 is TGTGCCAGCAGTTGGGGGGGGGTTAGCAATCAGCCCCAGCATTTT. Protein: CASSWGGVSNQPQHF.

The rearrangement joins TRBV7-9 to TRBJ2-1, with D perhaps TRBD1 or TRBD2 (6 bases each). CDR1 and CDR2 from the germline V gene are SEHNR and FQNEAQ (reference sequence). The CDR3 extends over 14 amino acids. Trimming took off 3 bases at V and 7 bases at J, with 13 bases between the two ends. The CDR3 here is CASSLSGAWNEQFF. The CDR3 nucleotides read TGTGCCAGCAGCTTGTCGGGGGCGTGGAATGAGCAGTTCTTC.

The rearrangement uses TRBV10-3 and TRBJ1-3, with D hard to call. The CDR3 runs to 15 residues. V was shortened by 0 bases and J by 0 bases, with 6 bases between the two germline ends. Germline CDR1 ENHRY, CDR2 SYGVKD. As DNA, the CDR3 is TGTGCCATCAGTGAGTCGATCCACTCTGGAAACACCATATATTTT. Its protein is CAISESIHSGNTIYF.

The chain uses TRBV27 and TRBJ2-5, with 10 bases lining up with TRBD1. V lost 5 bases, J lost 4 bases, and 7 bases stayed unmatched. Germline V gene sequence: CDR1 MNHEY, CDR2 SMNVEV (reference sequence). There are 15 residues in the CDR3. The CDR3 protein is CASSRLRDRGETQYF. CDR3 in DNA: TGTGCCAGCAGTCGACTCCGGGACAGGGGAGAGACCCAGTACTTC.

The rearrangement uses TRBV5-6 and TRBJ2-3, with 10 bases matching TRBD2. The CDR3 contains 18 residues. Germline CDR1 and CDR2: SGHDT and YYEEEE. Trimming removed 0 bases from V and 2 bases from J; junction bases left unmatched: 9. CDR3 nucleotides: TGTGCCAGCAGCTTGGCACGGCTAGCGGGAGACCCCACAGATACGCAGTATTTT. This sequence encodes CASSLARLAGDPTDTQYF.

This clone was recorded once. The chain employs TRBV7-9 and TRBJ1-2; no reliable D call. The ends were cut back, 8 bases at V and 14 bases at J, with 24 bases in the middle. Germline CDR1 is SEHNR and CDR2 is FQNEAQ (reference sequence). There are 13 residues in the CDR3. The DNA of the CDR3 is TGTGCCAGCTCCACACTGGACGGCGGCGGCAAGACCTTC. It encodes CASSTLDGGGKTF.

The CDR3 coding sequence is TGTGCTAGTGGTTTGGTGCCTCTCGCCGGACAGGACACCTACGAGCAGTACTTC. This gives the protein CASGLVPLAGQDTYEQYF. This chain connects TRBV12-5 to TRBJ2-7; 7 bases are a match to TRBD1. This CDR3 contains 18 residues. The V gene end was trimmed by 0 bases and the J gene end by 2 bases; junction bases not matched to a gene: 13. The germline V gene has CDR1 LGHNT and CDR2 FRNRAP.

This sequence joins TRBV9 and TRBJ1-4; 10 nucleotides agree with TRBD1. Germline V gives CDR1 SGDLS, CDR2 YYNGEE. This CDR3 is built from 16 residues. J gave up 5 bases and V 0 bases, and 4 bases lay outside the gene matches. This chain's CDR3 is CASSVGWGQGNEKLFF. In nucleotides, the CDR3 is TGTGCCAGCAGCGTAGGGTGGGGACAGGGGAATGAAAAACTGTTTTTT. The full variable domain, with the rest looked up from reference TRBV9 and TRBJ1-4, is DSGVTQTPKHLITATGQRVTLRCSPRSGDLSVYWYQQSLDQGLQFLIQYYNGEERAKGNILERFSAQQFPDLHSELNLSSLELGDSALYFCASSVGWGQGNEKLFFGSGTQLSVL.

In regard to this clone: A read error may produce the germline difference seen at one junction end. DNA of the CDR3: TGTGCCAGCCGGTATCACACCCGGGAGCTGTTTTTT. Amino acids: CASRYHTRELFF. The chain couples TRBV6-6 to TRBJ2-2, with no clear D. Germline loops: CDR1 MNHNY, CDR2 SVGAGI (reference sequence). The CDR3 is made up of 12 amino acids.

The chain combines TRBV6-6 with TRBJ1-3; D uncertain. Per the germline V gene, CDR1 is MNHNY and CDR2 is SVGAGI (reference sequence). V lost 0 bases, J lost 7 bases, and 4 bases lay in between. The CDR3 totals 12 residues. The DNA of the CDR3 is TGTGCCAGCAGTTACTCTCACAACACCATATATTTT. It yields the protein CASSYSHNTIYF.

This rearrangement joins TRBV5-1 to TRBJ2-5; no firm D call. Germline values: CDR1 SGHRS, CDR2 YFSETQ. The CDR3 totals 12 residues. V shed 3 bases and J shed 7 bases, with 10 bases lying between them. The CDR3 spells CASSSRVGTQYF. DNA of the CDR3: TGCGCCAGCAGCTCTCGTGTGGGGACCCAGTACTTC.

Comment on this clone: Other nucleotide sequences from this sample produce the same CDR3. V and J are TRBV30 and TRBJ2-4; unclear D gene. The CDR3 is 13 residues long. Germline CDR1 GTSNPN, CDR2 SVGIG (reference sequence). Trimming pared 5 bases from V and 1 base from J, leaving 9 bases between. The CDR3 DNA reads as TGTGCCTGGTCACCCGGGGCCAAAAACATTCAGTACTTC. This gives the protein CAWSPGAKNIQYF.

This clone was found once. The chain joins TRBV11-3 to TRBJ2-5; D uncertain. CDR1 is SGHNT, CDR2 YENEEA, per germline. Between the trimmed V and J ends, which lost 1 base and 4 bases, there was a span of 7 bases. CDR3 length: 13 amino acids. DNA of the CDR3: TGTGCCAGCAGCTTAGGGCAGCGAGAGACCCAGTACTTC. This gives the protein CASSLGQRETQYF. Together with reference TRBV11-3 and TRBJ2-5, the CDR3 gives the full variable domain: EAGVVQSPRYKIIEKKQPVAFWCNPISGHNTLYWYLQNLGQGPELLIRYENEEAVDDSQLPKDRFSAERLKGVDSTLKIQPAELGDSAVYLCASSLGQRETQYFGPGTRLLVL.

The chain couples TRBV7-8 to TRBJ2-1; 10 bases match TRBD2. Germline V gives CDR1 SGHVS, CDR2 FQNEAQ. The junction had 10 bases not matched to a gene; V was cut back by 1 base and J by 10 bases. The CDR3 runs 16 residues. CDR3 DNA sequence: TGTGCCAGCAGCTTAGTTGCTAGCGGGGGCCCCGGGGAGCAGTTCTTC. Protein sequence: CASSLVASGGPGEQFF.

The CDR3, as DNA: TGTGCCAGCAGTCGGGACAGGGCGGGGGATACGCAGTATTTT. Its protein is CASSRDRAGDTQYF. This chain connects TRBV6-4 to TRBJ2-3, with TRBD1 matching over 9 bases. There are 14 residues in the CDR3. CDR1 is MRHNA, CDR2 SNTAGT, per germline. Losses at the gene ends were 5 bases for V and 6 bases for J; bases not matched to a gene: 6.

The rearrangement links TRBV9 to TRBJ1-2, with D possibly being TRBD1 (5 bases). Germline lookup yields CDR1 SGDLS and CDR2 YYNGEE. V lost 0 bases and J 4 bases, leaving 13 bases between the germline ends. This CDR3 has 15 amino acids. In DNA, the CDR3 is TGTGCCAGCAGCGTAGAGGCAGGGTGGTCCTATGGCTACACCTTC. Protein sequence: CASSVEAGWSYGYTF.

This sequence joins TRBV19 and TRBJ2-3; TRBD2 matches 8 bases. Germline CDR1 is LNHDA and CDR2 is SQIVND (reference sequence). Trimming took 5 bases from V and 2 from J; bases not matched to a gene: 9. This CDR3 has 16 amino acids. Written as DNA, the CDR3 is TGTGCCAGTAGTGAAAGACTAGCGAGAGACACAGATACGCAGTATTTT. Translation gives CASSERLARDTDTQYF.

In its sample, this clone was seen once. The rearrangement links TRBV6-5 to TRBJ1-2; 10 bases fit TRBD1. This CDR3 has 15 amino acids. From germline, CDR1 is MNHEY and CDR2 SVGAGI. J gave up 4 bases and V 6 bases, and 8 bases lay outside the gene matches. CDR3 region: CASRGQGSNGYGYTF. CDR3 sequence (DNA): TGTGCCAGCAGGGGACAGGGGTCAAACGGCTATGGCTACACCTTC.

CDR3 sequence (DNA): TGTGCCAGCAGCTTGGTTACTGAGCAGTTCTTC. It is translated as CASSLVTEQFF. The genes are TRBV5-6 and TRBJ2-1; no definite D call. Trimming cost V 0 bases and J 9 bases, with 4 bases left between them. The CDR3 runs 11 residues. CDR1 SGHDT and CDR2 YYEEEE come from the germline V gene. The complete variable domain, with remaining parts taken from reference TRBV5-6 and TRBJ2-1, reads DAGVTQSPTHLIKTRGQQVTLRCSPKSGHDTVSWYQQALGQGPQFIFQYYEEEERQRGNFPDRFSGHQFPNYSSELNVNALLLGDSALYLCASSLVTEQFFGPGTRLTVL.

This sequence joins TRBV6-5 and TRBJ2-7; 11 nucleotides line up with TRBD2. The CDR3 consists of 16 residues. Unmatched junction bases numbered 3, after V lost 2 bases and J lost 0 bases. Germline CDR1 and CDR2: MNHEY and SVGAGI. For the CDR3, the DNA is TGTGCCAGCAGTTACGGCGGGACTAGCGGCTCCTACGAGCAGTACTTC. This translates into CASSYGGTSGSYEQYF.